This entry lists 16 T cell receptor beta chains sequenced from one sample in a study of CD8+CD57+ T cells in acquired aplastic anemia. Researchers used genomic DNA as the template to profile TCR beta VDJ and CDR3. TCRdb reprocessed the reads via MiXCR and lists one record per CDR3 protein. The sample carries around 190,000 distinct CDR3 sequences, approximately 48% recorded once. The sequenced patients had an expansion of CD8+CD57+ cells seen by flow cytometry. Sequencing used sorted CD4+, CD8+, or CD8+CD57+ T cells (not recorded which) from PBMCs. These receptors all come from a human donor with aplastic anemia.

The CDR3 DNA sequence: TGCAGTGCTAGAGATGAGGCGGGACTACAGTCAGATACGCAGTATTTT. Translation gives CSARDEAGLQSDTQYF. The chain couples TRBV20-1 to TRBJ2-3, with 7 bases identical to TRBD2. V shed 0 bases and J 4 bases; nucleotides not matched to a gene: 10. CDR1 DFQATT and CDR2 SNEGSKA come from the germline V gene (reference sequence). The CDR3 has 16 amino acids.

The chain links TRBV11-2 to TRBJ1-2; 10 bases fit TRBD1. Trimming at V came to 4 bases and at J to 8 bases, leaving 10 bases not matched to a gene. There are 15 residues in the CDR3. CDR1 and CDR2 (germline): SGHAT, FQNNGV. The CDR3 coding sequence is TGTGCCAGCAGCTACCGAACCGGGACAGGGGAAGGCTACACCTTC. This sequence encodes CASSYRTGTGEGYTF. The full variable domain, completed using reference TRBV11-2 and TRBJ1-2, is EAGVAQSPRYKIIEKRQSVAFWCNPISGHATLYWYQQILGQGPKLLIQFQNNGVVDDSQLPKDRFSAERLKGVDSTLKIQPAKLEDSAVYLCASSYRTGTGEGYTFGSGTRLTVV.

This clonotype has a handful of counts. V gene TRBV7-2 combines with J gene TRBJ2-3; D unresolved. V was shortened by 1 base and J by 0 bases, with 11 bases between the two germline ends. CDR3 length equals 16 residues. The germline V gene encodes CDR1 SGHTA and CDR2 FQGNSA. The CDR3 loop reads CASSLGWFSSTDTQYF. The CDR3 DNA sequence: TGTGCCAGCAGCTTAGGCTGGTTCTCTAGCACAGATACGCAGTATTTT.

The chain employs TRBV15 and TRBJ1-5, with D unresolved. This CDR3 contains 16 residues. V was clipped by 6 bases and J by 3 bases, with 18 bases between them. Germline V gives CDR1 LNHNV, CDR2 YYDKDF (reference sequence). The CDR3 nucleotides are TGTGCCACCAGTCTCAAGACCGGCCAGATCAATCAGCCCCAGCATTTT. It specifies CATSLKTGQINQPQHF.

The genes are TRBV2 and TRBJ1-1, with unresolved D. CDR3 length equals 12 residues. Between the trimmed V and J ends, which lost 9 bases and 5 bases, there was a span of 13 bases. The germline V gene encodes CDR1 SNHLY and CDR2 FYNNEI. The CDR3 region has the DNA TGTGCCAGTACGGCCAGTCGGACTGAAGCTTTCTTT. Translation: CASTASRTEAFF.

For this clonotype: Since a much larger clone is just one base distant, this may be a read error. In nucleotides, the CDR3 is TGTGCCATCAGTGACGCGGGACTAGCCTCGTCAGATACGCAGTATTTT. Amino acids: CAISDAGLASSDTQYF. This sequence joins TRBV10-3 and TRBJ2-3, with 9 positions matching TRBD2. The length of the CDR3 is 16 residues. The J segment lost 4 bases and the V segment lost 3 bases, leaving 8 bases of the junction unmatched. Germline-derived CDR1 and CDR2 are ENHRY and SYGVKD.

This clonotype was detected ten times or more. The CDR3 DNA follows: TGTGCCAGCAGCTCGCCGGACACCACAGATACGCAGTATTTT. This codes for CASSSPDTTDTQYF. The genes are TRBV7-3 and TRBJ2-3; possible D gene TRBD1, 5 bases. The CDR3 is 14 amino acids. Trimming took 4 bases from V and 2 from J, leaving 10 bases between them. Germline CDR1 SGHTA, CDR2 FQGTGA.

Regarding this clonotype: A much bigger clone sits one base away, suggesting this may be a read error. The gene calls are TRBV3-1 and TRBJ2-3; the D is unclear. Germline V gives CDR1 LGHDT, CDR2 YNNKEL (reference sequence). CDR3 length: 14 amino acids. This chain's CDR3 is CTSSHGQATDTQYF. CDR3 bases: TGTACCAGCAGCCACGGGCAGGCGACAGATACGCAGTATTTT.

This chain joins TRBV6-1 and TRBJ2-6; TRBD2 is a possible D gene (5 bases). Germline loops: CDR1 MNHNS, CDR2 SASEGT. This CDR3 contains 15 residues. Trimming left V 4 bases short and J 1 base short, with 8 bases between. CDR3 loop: CASSGTASGANVLTF. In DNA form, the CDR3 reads TGTGCCAGCAGTGGGACTGCTTCTGGGGCCAACGTCCTGACTTTC.

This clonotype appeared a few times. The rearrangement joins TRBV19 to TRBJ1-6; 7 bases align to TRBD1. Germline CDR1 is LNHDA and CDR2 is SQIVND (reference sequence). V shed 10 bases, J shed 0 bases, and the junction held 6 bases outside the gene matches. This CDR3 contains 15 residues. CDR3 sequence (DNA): TGTGCCACCTGGGACAGAAGCTCCTATAATTCACCCCTCCACTTT. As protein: CATWDRSSYNSPLHF.

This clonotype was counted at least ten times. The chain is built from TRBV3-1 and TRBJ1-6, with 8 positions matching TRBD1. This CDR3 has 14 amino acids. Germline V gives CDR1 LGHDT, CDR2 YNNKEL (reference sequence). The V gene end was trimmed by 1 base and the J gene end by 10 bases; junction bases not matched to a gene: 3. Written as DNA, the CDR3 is TGTGCCAGCAGCCAAGGGACAGGGCGGTCACCCCTCCACTTT. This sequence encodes CASSQGTGRSPLHF.

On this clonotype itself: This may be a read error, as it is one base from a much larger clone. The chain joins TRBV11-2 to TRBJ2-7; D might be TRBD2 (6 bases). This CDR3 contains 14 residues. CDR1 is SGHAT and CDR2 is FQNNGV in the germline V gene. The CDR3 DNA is TGTGCCAGCAGCTTTTCCGGGAGCTCCTACGGGCAGTACTTC. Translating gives CASSFSGSSYGQYF.

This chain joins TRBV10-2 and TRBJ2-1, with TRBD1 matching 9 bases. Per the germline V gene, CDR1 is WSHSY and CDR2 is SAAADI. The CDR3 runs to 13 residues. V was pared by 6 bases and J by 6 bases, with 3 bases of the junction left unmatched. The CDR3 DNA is TGCGCCAGCAGAGGGACAGGGTCCAATGAGCAGTTCTTC. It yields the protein CASRGTGSNEQFF.

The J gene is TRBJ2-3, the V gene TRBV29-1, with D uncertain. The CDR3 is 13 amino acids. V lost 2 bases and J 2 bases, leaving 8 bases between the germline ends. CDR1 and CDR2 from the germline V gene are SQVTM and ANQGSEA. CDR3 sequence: CSVESQTTDTQYF. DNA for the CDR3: TGCAGCGTTGAAAGCCAGACCACAGATACGCAGTATTTT.

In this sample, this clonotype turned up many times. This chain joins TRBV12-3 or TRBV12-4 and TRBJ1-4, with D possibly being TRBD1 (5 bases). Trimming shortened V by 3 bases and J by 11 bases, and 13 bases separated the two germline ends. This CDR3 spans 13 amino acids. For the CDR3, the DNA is TGTGCCAGCAGTTTCGGGGGAGAGCCCAAACTGTTTTTT. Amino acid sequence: CASSFGGEPKLFF.

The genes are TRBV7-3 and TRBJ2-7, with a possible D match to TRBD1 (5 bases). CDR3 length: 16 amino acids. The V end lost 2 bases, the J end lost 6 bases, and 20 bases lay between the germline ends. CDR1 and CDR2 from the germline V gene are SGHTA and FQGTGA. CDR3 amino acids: CASSLASMVREVEQYF. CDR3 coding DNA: TGTGCCAGCAGCTTAGCGTCTATGGTCAGGGAAGTCGAGCAGTACTTC.